A single sample gave rise to the 20 T cell receptor beta chains below, sequenced in a study of blood T cell repertoires in COVID-19. TCRdb's copy holds only in-frame clones and misses some; the assay was immunoSEQ multiplex PCR. The sample shows under 500,000 clones, 70% to 90% of them seen only once. Sequenced sample: PBMCs or T cells enriched from blood (not recorded which). These receptors all come from a young woman with acute COVID-19.

This sequence joins TRBV2 and TRBJ1-2; D uncertain. Trimming took 6 bases from V and 3 from J, leaving 11 bases between them. The CDR3 covers 13 residues. In germline, CDR1 is SNHLY, CDR2 FYNNEI. CDR3 DNA: TGTGCCAGCAGGACCGAGGGTCACTATGGCTACACCTTC. It yields the protein CASRTEGHYGYTF.

This rearrangement joins TRBV30 to TRBJ2-5; 9 positions match TRBD2. Germline V gives CDR1 GTSNPN, CDR2 SVGIG (reference sequence). The CDR3 totals 14 residues. With V trimmed by 8 bases and J by 6 bases, 13 bases remained unmatched. CDR3 amino acids: CARSGLADQKTQYF. The DNA of the CDR3 is TGTGCCCGGTCGGGACTAGCTGACCAGAAGACCCAGTACTTC.

The rearrangement links TRBV10-1 to TRBJ1-5, with 7 bases lining up with TRBD1. CDR1 and CDR2 (germline): WNHNN, SYGVQD (reference sequence). V dropped 2 bases and J dropped 6; count of bases not matched to a gene: 4. This CDR3 spans 14 amino acids. The CDR3 DNA is TGCGCCAGCAGTGAGAGACAGGGTATTCAGCCCCAGCATTTT. Translated, it gives CASSERQGIQPQHF.

This chain links TRBV7-3 with TRBJ2-2; possible D gene TRBD1, 5 bases. Trimming took 1 base from V and 1 from J, leaving 10 bases between them. This CDR3 spans 16 amino acids. CDR1 SGHTA and CDR2 FQGTGA come from the germline V gene. The chain's CDR3 is CASSLSRDQNTGELFF. The CDR3 bases are TGTGCCAGCAGCTTAAGCAGGGATCAGAACACCGGGGAGCTGTTTTTT. Full variable domain (remainder filled in from reference TRBV7-3 and TRBJ2-2): GAGVSQTPSNKVTEKGKYVELRCDPISGHTALYWYRQSLGQGPEFLIYFQGTGAADDSGLPNDRFFAVRPEGSVSTLKIQRTERGDSAVYLCASSLSRDQNTGELFFGEGSRLTVL.

This chain uses TRBV28 with TRBJ1-1; D not resolved. Trimming shortened V by 6 bases and J by 1 base, and 18 bases separated the two germline ends. CDR1 MDHEN and CDR2 SYDVKM come from the germline V gene. The CDR3 totals 16 residues. CDR3 residues: CASRSGGPDGNTEAFF. CDR3 bases: TGTGCCAGCAGATCCGGAGGACCCGACGGGAACACTGAAGCTTTCTTT.

The chain combines TRBV14 with TRBJ2-7; 11 bases are a match to TRBD2. The CDR3 is 14 residues long. V dropped 4 bases and J dropped 3; count of bases not matched to a gene: 2. Per the germline V gene, CDR1 is SGHDN and CDR2 is FVKESK. CDR3 protein: CASSLLAGDYEQYF. CDR3 sequence (DNA): TGTGCCAGCAGCCTACTAGCGGGGGACTACGAGCAGTACTTC.

The chain joins TRBV24-1 to TRBJ2-3; the D gene is possibly TRBD2 (6 bases). Looked up from germline, CDR1 is KGHDR and CDR2 is SFDVKD. The ends were cut back, 9 bases at V and 4 bases at J, with 10 bases in the middle. The CDR3 contains 12 residues. CDR3 bases: TGTGCCACCTCGGAGGGAGCAGATACGCAGTATTTT. Protein product: CATSEGADTQYF.

V usage is TRBV7-9 and J usage is TRBJ2-7, with 8 bases that match TRBD2. Germline assignment: CDR1 SEHNR and CDR2 FQNEAQ (reference sequence). The CDR3 length is 14 residues. V dropped 5 bases and J dropped 4; count of bases not matched to a gene: 7. The DNA of the CDR3 is TGTGCCAGCAGCCTCCAGCGGGAGATGTACGAGCAGTACTTC. Its translation is CASSLQREMYEQYF. The variable domain in full, completed from reference TRBV7-9 and TRBJ2-7, reads DTGVSQNPRHKITKRGQNVTFRCDPISEHNRLYWYRQTLGQGPEFLTYFQNEAQLEKSRLLSDRFSAERPKGSFSTLEIQRTEQGDSAMYLCASSLQREMYEQYFGPGTRLTVT.

This chain uses TRBV30 with TRBJ2-3; no reliable D call. The CDR3 length is 11 residues. V lost 3 bases and J 6 bases, leaving 7 bases between the germline ends. Germline CDR1 is GTSNPN and CDR2 is SVGIG (reference sequence). The CDR3 DNA follows: TGTGCCTGGAGCGCCGGGGATACGCAGTATTTT. The encoded protein is CAWSAGDTQYF. Based on the CDR3 plus reference TRBV30 and TRBJ2-3, the full variable domain is SQTIHQWPATLVQPVGSPLSLECTVEGTSNPNLYWYRQAAGRGLQLLFYSVGIGQISSEVPQNLSASRPQDRQFILSSKKLLLSDSGFYLCAWSAGDTQYFGPGTRLTVL.

This clone was detected once. This chain links TRBV10-3 with TRBJ2-3; D is possibly TRBD1 (5 bases). With 11 bases removed from V and 1 base from J, the gap between germline ends came to 13 bases. Per the germline V gene, CDR1 is ENHRY and CDR2 is SYGVKD. The CDR3 length is 13 residues. The CDR3 bases are TGTGCCCTGGGGCCAAGCGGCACAGATACGCAGTATTTT. Protein sequence: CALGPSGTDTQYF.

The rearrangement joins TRBV2 to TRBJ2-2, with a weak D call TRBD1 (6 bases). V gave up 7 bases and J gave up 7 bases, with 16 bases separating them. The CDR3 runs 14 residues. CDR1 is SNHLY, CDR2 FYNNEI, per germline. Here the CDR3 reads CASNLDRMSGELFF. CDR3 nucleotides: TGTGCCAGCAACCTAGACAGGATGAGCGGGGAGCTGTTTTTT.

The rearrangement links TRBV7-2 to TRBJ2-3; D is unresolved. The CDR3 is made up of 16 amino acids. Germline V CDR1 and CDR2: SGHTA, FQGNSA. The V and J ends lost 1 base and 2 bases respectively, with 13 bases between them. CDR3 nucleotides: TGTGCCAGCAGCTTAGTTTTCGCAGGTCACACAGATACGCAGTATTTT. Amino acids: CASSLVFAGHTDTQYF. Based on the CDR3 plus reference TRBV7-2 and TRBJ2-3, the full variable domain is GAGVSQSPSNKVTEKGKDVELRCDPISGHTALYWYRQSLGQGLEFLIYFQGNSAPDKSGLPSDRFSAERTGGSVSTLTIQRTQQEDSAVYLCASSLVFAGHTDTQYFGPGTRLTVL.

The chain uses TRBV12-5 and TRBJ2-7; 7 positions agree with TRBD2. This CDR3 region has 12 residues. Looked up from germline, CDR1 is LGHNT and CDR2 is FRNRAP. J lost 6 bases, V lost 4 bases, and 3 bases had no gene match. The CDR3 sequence: CASGSGGAEQYF. The CDR3 region has the DNA TGTGCTAGTGGTTCGGGGGGTGCCGAGCAGTACTTC.

The chain carries TRBV19 and TRBJ1-5; D is uncertain. Per germline, CDR1 LNHDA and CDR2 SQIVND (reference sequence). The V gene lost 3 bases and the J gene lost 2 bases, with 11 bases spanning the gap. The CDR3 has 15 residues. This chain's CDR3 is CASSMGGSGNQPQHF. Written as DNA, the CDR3 is TGTGCCAGTAGTATGGGAGGGTCGGGCAATCAGCCCCAGCATTTT.

The chain employs TRBV24-1 and TRBJ1-1; D is unresolved. The CDR3 length is 14 residues. V was shortened by 9 bases and J by 5 bases, with 18 bases between the two germline ends. The germline gives CDR1 KGHDR, CDR2 SFDVKD. The chain's CDR3 is CATAKGRESTEAFF. CDR3 DNA: TGTGCCACCGCGAAGGGTAGGGAGAGTACTGAAGCTTTCTTT.

The V call is TRBV15, the J call TRBJ1-2; 7 bases agree with TRBD1. Germline CDR1 and CDR2: LNHNV and YYDKDF (reference sequence). With 4 bases clipped from V and 8 bases from J, the junction kept 4 bases outside the gene matches. This CDR3 has 12 residues. The CDR3 sequence is CATSKGASGYTF. CDR3 nucleotide sequence: TGTGCCACCAGCAAGGGGGCAAGCGGCTACACCTTC.

V gene TRBV2 combines with J gene TRBJ1-3; D ambiguous. The CDR3 runs 13 residues. Per the germline V gene, CDR1 is SNHLY and CDR2 is FYNNEI. Between the trimmed V and J ends, which lost 3 bases and 3 bases, there was a span of 6 bases. The CDR3 protein is CASSDAGGNTIYF. CDR3 nucleotide sequence: TGTGCCAGCAGTGATGCAGGTGGAAACACCATATATTTT.

V is TRBV28 and J is TRBJ2-2; a possible D gene is TRBD2 (6 bases). The CDR3 has 15 amino acids. V was pared by 5 bases and J by 2 bases, with 12 bases between. Germline lookup yields CDR1 MDHEN and CDR2 SYDVKM. This chain's CDR3 is CASSRPGLNTGELFF. In DNA, the CDR3 is TGTGCCAGCAGTCGACCGGGACTTAACACCGGGGAGCTGTTTTTT.

This chain uses TRBV13 with TRBJ2-3; D uncertain. This CDR3 has 14 amino acids. Trimming shortened V by 5 bases and J by 6 bases, and 15 bases separated the two germline ends. CDR1 and CDR2 (germline): PRHDT, FYEKMQ (reference sequence). CDR3 protein: CASSRGGAMDTQYF. CDR3 nucleotide sequence: TGTGCCAGCAGCCGAGGTGGCGCAATGGATACGCAGTATTTT.

The chain uses TRBV9 and TRBJ1-4, with D unresolved. CDR1 and CDR2 (germline): SGDLS, YYNGEE. V was shortened by 0 bases and J by 0 bases, with 9 bases between the two germline ends. The length of the CDR3 is 16 residues. CDR3 bases: TGTGCCAGCAGCGTAGCTACCGGTGCAACTAATGAAAAACTGTTTTTT. Translation: CASSVATGATNEKLFF.